These 27 T cell receptor beta chains were all obtained from the same sample, sequenced in a study of T cell responses to AZD1222 COVID-19 vaccine. Libraries were prepared by immunoSEQ multiplex PCR; TCRdb keeps only in-frame clonotypes and omits some of them. The data show about 120,000 clones, with 80% to 90% seen just once and approximately 8.5% held by the top ten. Sequencing used peripheral blood, obtained on day 0 of AZD1222 vaccination. These receptor sequences come from an adult in good health.

V usage is TRBV30 and J usage is TRBJ1-1, with TRBD1 matching 7 bases. The V gene's germline CDR1 is GTSNPN and CDR2 SVGIG (reference sequence). This CDR3 has 11 amino acids. V lost 5 bases and J lost 7; bases outside the gene matches: 4. CDR3 region: CAWVRGLEAFF. The CDR3 DNA reads as TGTGCCTGGGTTAGGGGGCTTGAAGCTTTCTTT.

Remarks on this clone: Distinct nucleotide sequences in the sample also encode this CDR3. The chain has TRBV9 and TRBJ2-1; 9 nucleotides align to TRBD2. Germline V gene data show CDR1 as SGDLS and CDR2 as YYNGEE. The length of the CDR3 is 15 residues. After removal of 0 bases from V and 2 bases from J, the junction contained 0 bases not matched to a gene. CDR3 coding DNA: TGTGCCAGCAGCGTAGCTAGCGGGACCTACAATGAGCAGTTCTTC. It specifies CASSVASGTYNEQFF.

The chain is built from TRBV19 and TRBJ2-7; 9 nucleotides match TRBD1. Germline V gene lookup returns CDR1 LNHDA and CDR2 SQIVND (reference sequence). The CDR3 runs 17 residues. Losses at the gene ends were 3 bases for V and 4 bases for J; bases not matched to a gene: 13. The CDR3 DNA reads TGTGCCAGTAGTATGTTCCCCATTGGGACAGGGTGGTACGAGCAGTACTTC. It yields the protein CASSMFPIGTGWYEQYF.

The chain uses TRBV4-1 and TRBJ1-1, with D maybe TRBD1 (5 bases). V lost 0 bases, J lost 0 bases, and 11 bases lay in between. CDR1 is MGHRA and CDR2 is YSYEKL in the germline V gene. This CDR3 region has 16 residues. The CDR3 spells CASSQEGRAVNTEAFF. CDR3 sequence (DNA): TGCGCCAGCAGCCAAGAAGGCAGGGCGGTGAACACTGAAGCTTTCTTT.

CDR3 region: CASSPSGLLYIEAFF. Written as DNA, the CDR3 is TGTGCCAGCTCACCGTCGGGGCTACTCTATATTGAAGCTTTCTTT. The chain links TRBV18 to TRBJ1-1; TRBD1 might be the D (5 bases). CDR3 length equals 15 residues. Germline V gene data show CDR1 as KGHSH and CDR2 as LQKENI. The ends were cut back, 3 bases at V and 7 bases at J, with 18 bases in the middle.

J is TRBJ1-2 and V is TRBV19; 12 bases map to TRBD1. The germline gives CDR1 LNHDA, CDR2 SQIVND (reference sequence). This CDR3 has 14 residues. The V and J ends lost 5 bases and 6 bases, in that order; junction bases with no gene match: 4. The CDR3, as DNA: TGTGCCAGTAGTCCGGGACAGGGGGCTGATGGCTACACCTTC. It translates to CASSPGQGADGYTF.

This chain joins TRBV7-3 and TRBJ1-1; 7 bases are a match to TRBD1. The trim removed 4 bases at V and 3 bases at J, leaving 11 bases unmatched. The germline CDR1 and CDR2 sequences are SGHTA and FQGTGA. This CDR3 has 16 amino acids. The CDR3 sequence is CASSSGQAIGDTEAFF. Here the CDR3 DNA reads TGTGCCAGCAGCTCAGGACAGGCGATCGGAGACACTGAAGCTTTCTTT.

V gene TRBV7-9 combines with J gene TRBJ2-7; TRBD2 might be the D (5 bases). The CDR3 consists of 16 residues. In germline, CDR1 is SEHNR, CDR2 FQNEAQ (reference sequence). V lost 0 bases, J lost 7 bases, and 19 bases lay in between. The DNA for the CDR3 is TGTGCCAGCAGCTTAGCGCCTAGCCGGGGTCTACTTGAGCAGTACTTC. Translating gives CASSLAPSRGLLEQYF.

V gene TRBV5-1 combines with J gene TRBJ1-3, with D hard to call. V lost 0 bases and J lost 0, with 7 bases in between. Germline CDR1 is SGHRS and CDR2 is YFSETQ. This CDR3 is 15 amino acids long. The CDR3 DNA is TGCGCCAGCAGCTTGGATACGGGCTCTGGAAACACCATATATTTT. This sequence encodes CASSLDTGSGNTIYF.

V usage is TRBV6-5 and J usage is TRBJ2-7; D is perhaps TRBD1 (5 bases). The CDR3 length is 13 residues. The germline V gene has CDR1 MNHEY and CDR2 SVGAGI. V was shortened by 0 bases and J by 7 bases, with 10 bases between the two germline ends. The CDR3 spells CASSYSRQLEQYF. CDR3 DNA: TGTGCCAGCAGTTACTCGAGACAGTTAGAGCAGTACTTC.

The gene calls are TRBV11-2 and TRBJ1-1, with D possibly being TRBD1 (5 bases). With 5 bases removed from V and 3 bases from J, the gap between germline ends came to 16 bases. CDR3 length: 15 amino acids. CDR1 and CDR2 from the germline V gene are SGHAT and FQNNGV. The CDR3, as DNA: TGTGCCAGCAGCGCGCAGGGAAGTGGGTACACTGAAGCTTTCTTT. Its protein product is CASSAQGSGYTEAFF.

In nucleotides, the CDR3 is TGTGCCACTTTTTGGGGGGGGGAAAAACTGTTTTTT. The encoded protein is CATFWGGEKLFF. The chain recombines TRBV6-5 with TRBJ1-4; possibly TRBD1 for D (5 bases). V shed 10 bases and J shed 8 bases, with 14 bases lying between them. Looked up from germline, CDR1 is MNHEY and CDR2 is SVGAGI. The CDR3 is made up of 12 amino acids.

V and J are TRBV7-2 and TRBJ2-6; TRBD1 aligns across 7 bases. V lost 4 bases to trimming and J lost 0 bases; unmatched junction nucleotides: 9. The length of the CDR3 is 18 residues. CDR1 is SGHTA and CDR2 is FQGNSA in the germline V gene. The DNA for the CDR3 is TGTGCCAGCAGCTCAAAGGGGGCTCCGAGCTCTGGGGCCAACGTCCTGACTTTC. Its translation is CASSSKGAPSSGANVLTF.

The rearrangement joins TRBV2 to TRBJ1-3; the match to TRBD1 covers 8 bases. CDR1 and CDR2 from the germline V gene are SNHLY and FYNNEI. The V segment lost 3 bases and the J segment 3 bases; nucleotides outside the gene matches: 7. This CDR3 has 16 residues. The CDR3 sequence: CASSDGQGLSGNTIYF. DNA for the CDR3: TGTGCCAGCAGTGATGGACAGGGATTGAGTGGAAACACCATATATTTT.

The chain uses TRBV6-2 or TRBV6-3 and TRBJ2-7; D perhaps matches TRBD1 (6 bases). V lost 0 bases, J lost 4 bases, and 19 bases lay in between. Per the germline V gene, CDR1 is MNHEY and CDR2 is SVGEGT. The CDR3 is 17 amino acids. The CDR3 region is CASSYSMGASSLYEQYF. The CDR3 region has the DNA TGTGCCAGCAGTTACTCGATGGGGGCGAGTTCTCTGTACGAGCAGTACTTC.

The gene calls are TRBV3-1 (or the pseudogene TRBV3-2) and TRBJ2-7, with 11 bases that match TRBD2. V shed 4 bases, J shed 4 bases, and the junction held 9 bases outside the gene matches. CDR1 LGHDT and CDR2 YNNKEL come from the germline V gene (reference sequence). This CDR3 spans 16 amino acids. The CDR3 DNA is TGTGCCAGCAGCCGACATAGCGGGGGGGCCGGGTACGAGCAGTACTTC. As protein: CASSRHSGGAGYEQYF.

The V and J genes are TRBV3-1 (or the pseudogene TRBV3-2) and TRBJ2-1; either TRBD1 or TRBD2 may fit D (5 bases each). The germline gives CDR1 LGHDT, CDR2 YNNKEL (reference sequence). The germline V and J ends were trimmed by 5 bases and 0 bases, with 26 bases remaining between them. The CDR3 consists of 20 residues. The DNA for the CDR3 is TGTGCCAGCAGCGCAGTACGGGACCTTTCCCGGGCTAGCTCCTACAATGAGCAGTTCTTC. It encodes CASSAVRDLSRASSYNEQFF.

The genes are TRBV19 and TRBJ1-6; 7 bases match TRBD1. The CDR3 extends over 19 amino acids. J was trimmed by 0 bases and V by 7 bases; bases with no gene match: 15. CDR1 and CDR2 (germline): LNHDA, SQIVND (reference sequence). The CDR3 sequence is CASTPTGARKSSYNSPLHF. The CDR3 DNA reads TGTGCCAGTACCCCAACAGGGGCCAGGAAGAGCTCCTATAATTCACCCCTCCACTTT.

The chain has TRBV28 and TRBJ1-1; tentative D call: TRBD1 (5 bases). The CDR3 loop spans 17 amino acids. The V gene lost 0 bases and the J gene lost 0 bases, with 14 bases spanning the gap. Germline V gene data show CDR1 as MDHEN and CDR2 as SYDVKM. The CDR3 region is CASSLWGEGVMNTEAFF. DNA of the CDR3: TGTGCCAGCAGTTTATGGGGGGAAGGGGTCATGAACACTGAAGCTTTCTTT.

The chain combines TRBV29-1 with TRBJ1-2; D unresolved. This CDR3 region has 18 residues. Trimming removed 0 bases from V and 1 base from J, with 21 bases in between. The germline gives CDR1 SQVTM, CDR2 ANQGSEA. The CDR3 reads CSVEEVVLGESFNYGYTF. In nucleotides, the CDR3 is TGCAGCGTTGAAGAGGTGGTCCTCGGAGAAAGCTTTAACTATGGCTACACCTTC. Based on the CDR3 plus reference TRBV29-1 and TRBJ1-2, the full variable domain is SAVISQKPSRDICQRGTSLTIQCQVDSQVTMMFWYRQQPGQSLTLIATANQGSEATYESGFVIDKFPISRPNLTFSTLTVSNMSPEDSSIYLCSVEEVVLGESFNYGYTFGSGTRLTVV.

This chain joins TRBV11-1 and TRBJ1-1, with D unclear. The CDR3 totals 13 residues. Germline CDR1 and CDR2: SGHAT and FQDESV (reference sequence). Trimming stripped 6 bases from V and 0 bases from J, with 8 bases between. The CDR3 sequence: CASRIGLNTEAFF. In DNA, the CDR3 is TGTGCCAGCAGAATTGGGTTGAACACTGAAGCTTTCTTT.

This chain joins TRBV2 and TRBJ1-4; no definite D call. Deletions cut 4 bases from V and 9 bases from J, with 15 bases between. The CDR3 sequence is 14 residues long. CDR1 and CDR2 (germline): SNHLY, FYNNEI. The CDR3 nucleotides are TGTGCCAGCAGTGTTACGGAGAGGATGCAAAAACTGTTTTTT. Protein product: CASSVTERMQKLFF.

This chain connects TRBV5-1 to TRBJ1-1, with D possibly TRBD1 on 6 matching bases. CDR1 is SGHRS and CDR2 is YFSETQ in the germline V gene. The V and J ends lost 4 bases and 4 bases respectively, with 20 bases between them. This CDR3 comprises 16 residues. CDR3: CASSGTGRGASTEAFF. The DNA of the CDR3 is TGCGCCAGCAGCGGAACCGGGCGGGGGGCTAGCACTGAAGCTTTCTTT.

This chain links TRBV2 with TRBJ1-6; D might be TRBD1 (6 bases). V was clipped by 8 bases and J by 2 bases, with 13 bases between them. Germline CDR1 is SNHLY and CDR2 is FYNNEI. This CDR3 is 15 amino acids long. As DNA, the CDR3 is TGTGCCAGCTGGGGGGGGGCGGCCTATAATTCACCCCTCCACTTT. Translating it yields CASWGGAAYNSPLHF.

This sequence joins TRBV28 and TRBJ1-5, with unresolved D. CDR3 length: 13 amino acids. Trimming took 8 bases from V and 6 from J, leaving 14 bases between them. CDR1 MDHEN and CDR2 SYDVKM come from the germline V gene. The CDR3 reads CASVPGGGQPQHF. CDR3 in DNA: TGTGCCAGCGTACCTGGTGGAGGTCAGCCCCAGCATTTT.

The chain employs TRBV6-5 and TRBJ1-1, with D unresolved. The germline gives CDR1 MNHEY, CDR2 SVGAGI. V lost 7 bases to trimming and J lost 1 base, with 10 bases between them. The CDR3 extends over 13 amino acids. The CDR3 nucleotides read TGTGCCAGCATTTTGACACCGAACACTGAAGCTTTCTTT. Translating it yields CASILTPNTEAFF.

This sequence joins TRBV10-3 and TRBJ2-3, with D unresolved. The CDR3 spans 16 residues. V gave up 2 bases and J gave up 8 bases, with 20 bases separating them. Germline CDR1 reads ENHRY; CDR2 reads SYGVKD. This chain's CDR3 is CAISEGLSQLRGTQYF. DNA of the CDR3: TGTGCCATCAGTGAGGGGTTGTCCCAGCTTAGAGGTACGCAGTATTTT.